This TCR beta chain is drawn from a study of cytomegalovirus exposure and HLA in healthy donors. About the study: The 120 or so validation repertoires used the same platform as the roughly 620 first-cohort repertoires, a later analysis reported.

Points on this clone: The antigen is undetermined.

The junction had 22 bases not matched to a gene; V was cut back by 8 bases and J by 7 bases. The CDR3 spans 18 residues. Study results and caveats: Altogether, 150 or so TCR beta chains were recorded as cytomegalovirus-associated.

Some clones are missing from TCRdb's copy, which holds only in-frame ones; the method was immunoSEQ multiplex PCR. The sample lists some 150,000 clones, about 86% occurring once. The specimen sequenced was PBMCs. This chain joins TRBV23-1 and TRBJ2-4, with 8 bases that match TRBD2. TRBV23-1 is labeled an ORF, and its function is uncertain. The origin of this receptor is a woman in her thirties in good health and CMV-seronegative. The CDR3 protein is CASGTLKAGAGGVNIQYF. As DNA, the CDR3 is TGCGCCAGCGGAACACTCAAAGCAGGCGCGGGGGGAGTGAACATTCAGTACTTC.